This T cell receptor (beta chain) was obtained from a study of blood T cell repertoires in COVID-19. Study as a whole: PBMCs, B-cell-depleted T cells, or T cells were the source of the cDNA or gDNA that made up the material.

TCRdb's table, derived via immunoSEQ multiplex PCR, lists solely in-frame clones and lacks some. Here the sample spans about 150,000 clones, 81% being singletons. V lost 3 bases to trimming and J lost 0 bases; unmatched junction nucleotides: 4. Germline values: CDR1 MGHRA, CDR2 YSYEKL. This CDR3 is built from 15 residues. The sequence was collected from a human donor with acute or convalescent COVID-19. The donor label of this sample is uncertain. The rearrangement uses TRBV4-1 and TRBJ1-1, with 7 positions matching TRBD1. The sequencing input was peripheral blood. The CDR3 coding sequence is TGCGCCAGCAGCCAGCAACAGGGGATGAACACTGAAGCTTTCTTT. Protein product: CASSQQQGMNTEAFF.